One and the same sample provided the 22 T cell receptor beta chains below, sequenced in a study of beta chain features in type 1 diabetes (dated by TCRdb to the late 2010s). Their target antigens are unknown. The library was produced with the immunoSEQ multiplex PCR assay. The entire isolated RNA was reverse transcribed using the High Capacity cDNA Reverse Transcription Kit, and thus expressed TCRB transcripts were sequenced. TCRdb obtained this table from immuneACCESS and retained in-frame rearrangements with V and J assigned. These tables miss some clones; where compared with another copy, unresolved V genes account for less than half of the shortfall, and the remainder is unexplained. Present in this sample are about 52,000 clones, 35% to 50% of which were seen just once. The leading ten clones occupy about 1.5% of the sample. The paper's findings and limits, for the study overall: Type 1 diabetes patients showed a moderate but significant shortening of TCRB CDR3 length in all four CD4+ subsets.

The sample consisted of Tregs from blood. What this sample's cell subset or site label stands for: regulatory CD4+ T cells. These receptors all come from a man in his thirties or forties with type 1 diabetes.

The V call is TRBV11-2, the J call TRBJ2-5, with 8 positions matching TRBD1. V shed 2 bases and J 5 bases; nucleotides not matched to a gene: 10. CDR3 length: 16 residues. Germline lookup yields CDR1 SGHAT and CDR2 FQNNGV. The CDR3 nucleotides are TGTGCCAGCAGCTTACGTATAGGACAGGGCGGCGAGACCCAGTACTTC. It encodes CASSLRIGQGGETQYF.

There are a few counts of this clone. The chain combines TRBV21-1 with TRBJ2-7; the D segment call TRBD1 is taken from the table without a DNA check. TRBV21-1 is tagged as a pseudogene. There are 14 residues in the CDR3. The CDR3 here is CASSMGQSSYEQYF. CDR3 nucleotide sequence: TGTGCCAGCAGCATGGGACAGTCCTCCTACGAGCAGTACTTC.

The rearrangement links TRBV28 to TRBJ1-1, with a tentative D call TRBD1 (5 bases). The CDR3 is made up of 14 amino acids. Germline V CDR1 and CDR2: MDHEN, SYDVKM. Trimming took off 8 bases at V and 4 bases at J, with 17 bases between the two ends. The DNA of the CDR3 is TGTGCCAGCGGGGGGGAGACTGGAGGCACTGAAGCTTTCTTT. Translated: CASGGETGGTEAFF. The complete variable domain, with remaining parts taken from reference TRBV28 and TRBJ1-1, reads DVKVTQSSRYLVKRTGEKVFLECVQDMDHENMFWYRQDPGLGLRLIYFSYDVKMKEKGDIPEGYSVSREKKERFSLILESASTNQTSMYLCASGGETGGTEAFFGQGTRLTVV.

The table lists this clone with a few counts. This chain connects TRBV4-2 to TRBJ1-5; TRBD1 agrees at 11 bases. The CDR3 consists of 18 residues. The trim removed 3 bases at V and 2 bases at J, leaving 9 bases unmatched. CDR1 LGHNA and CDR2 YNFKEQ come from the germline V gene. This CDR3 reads CASSQAGQGVGGNQPQHF. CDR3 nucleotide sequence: TGTGCCAGCAGCCAGGCGGGACAGGGGGTGGGCGGCAATCAGCCCCAGCATTTT.

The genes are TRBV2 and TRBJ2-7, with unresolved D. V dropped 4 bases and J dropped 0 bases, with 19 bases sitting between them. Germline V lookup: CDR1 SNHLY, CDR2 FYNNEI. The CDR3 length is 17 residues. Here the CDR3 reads CASSAARGALLSYEQYF. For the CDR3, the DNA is TGTGCCAGCAGTGCTGCGAGAGGAGCGCTCCTCTCCTACGAGCAGTACTTC. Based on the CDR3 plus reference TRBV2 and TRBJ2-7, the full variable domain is EPEVTQTPSHQVTQMGQEVILRCVPISNHLYFYWYRQILGQKVEFLVSFYNNEISEKSEIFDDQFSVERPDGSNFTLKIRSTKLEDSAMYFCASSAARGALLSYEQYFGPGTRLTVT.

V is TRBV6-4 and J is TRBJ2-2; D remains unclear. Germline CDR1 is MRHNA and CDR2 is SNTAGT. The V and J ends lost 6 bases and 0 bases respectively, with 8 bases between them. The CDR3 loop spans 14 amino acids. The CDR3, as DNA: TGTGCCAGCAGGGCACTACCGAACACCGGGGAGCTGTTTTTT. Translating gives CASRALPNTGELFF.

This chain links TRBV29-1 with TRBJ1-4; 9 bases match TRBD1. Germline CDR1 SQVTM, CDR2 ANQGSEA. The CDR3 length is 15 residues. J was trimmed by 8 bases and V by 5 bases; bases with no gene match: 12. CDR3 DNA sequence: TGCAGCGTTTTAATAACCGGGACAGGGCGAGAAAAACTGTTTTTT. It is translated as CSVLITGTGREKLFF. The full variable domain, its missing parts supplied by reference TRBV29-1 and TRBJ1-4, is SAVISQKPSRDICQRGTSLTIQCQVDSQVTMMFWYRQQPGQSLTLIATANQGSEATYESGFVIDKFPISRPNLTFSTLTVSNMSPEDSSIYLCSVLITGTGREKLFFGSGTQLSVL.

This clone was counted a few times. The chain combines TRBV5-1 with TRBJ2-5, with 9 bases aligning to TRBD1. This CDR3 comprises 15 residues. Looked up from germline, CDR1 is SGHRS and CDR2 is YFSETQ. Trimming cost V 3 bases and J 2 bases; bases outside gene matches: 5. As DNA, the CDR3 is TGCGCCAGCAGCTCCAGGACAGGGGCGCAAGAGACCCAGTACTTC. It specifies CASSSRTGAQETQYF.

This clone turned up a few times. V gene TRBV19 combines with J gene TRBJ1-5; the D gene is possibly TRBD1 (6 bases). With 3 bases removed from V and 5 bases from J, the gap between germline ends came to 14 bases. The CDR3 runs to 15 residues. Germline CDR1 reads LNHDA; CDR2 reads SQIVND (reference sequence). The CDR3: CASSIGRGFYQPQHF. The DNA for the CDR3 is TGTGCCAGTAGTATTGGCAGGGGCTTTTATCAGCCCCAGCATTTT.

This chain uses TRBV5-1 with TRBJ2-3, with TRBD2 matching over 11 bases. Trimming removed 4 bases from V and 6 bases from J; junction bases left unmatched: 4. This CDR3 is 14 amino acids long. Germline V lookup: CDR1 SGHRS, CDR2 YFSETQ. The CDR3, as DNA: TGCGCCAGCAGCCTGGGACTAGCGGTCGATACGCAGTATTTT. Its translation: CASSLGLAVDTQYF.

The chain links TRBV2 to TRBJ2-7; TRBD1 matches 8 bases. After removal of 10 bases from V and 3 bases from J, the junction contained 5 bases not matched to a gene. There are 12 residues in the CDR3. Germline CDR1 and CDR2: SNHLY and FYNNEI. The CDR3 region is CATGTGDYEQYF. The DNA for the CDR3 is TGTGCCACAGGGACAGGAGACTACGAGCAGTACTTC.

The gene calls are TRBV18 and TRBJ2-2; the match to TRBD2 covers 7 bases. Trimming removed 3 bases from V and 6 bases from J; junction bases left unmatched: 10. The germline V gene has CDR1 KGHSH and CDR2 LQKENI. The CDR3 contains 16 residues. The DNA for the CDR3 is TGTGCCAGCTCACCTGCGGGAGCCAAAGACCCCGGGGAGCTGTTTTTT. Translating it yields CASSPAGAKDPGELFF.

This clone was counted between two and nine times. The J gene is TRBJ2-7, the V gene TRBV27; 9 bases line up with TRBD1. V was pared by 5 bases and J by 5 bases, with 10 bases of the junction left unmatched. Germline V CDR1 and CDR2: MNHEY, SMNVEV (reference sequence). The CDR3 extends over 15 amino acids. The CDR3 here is CASSTPGQGVHEQYF. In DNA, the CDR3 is TGTGCCAGCAGTACGCCGGGACAGGGAGTCCACGAGCAGTACTTC.

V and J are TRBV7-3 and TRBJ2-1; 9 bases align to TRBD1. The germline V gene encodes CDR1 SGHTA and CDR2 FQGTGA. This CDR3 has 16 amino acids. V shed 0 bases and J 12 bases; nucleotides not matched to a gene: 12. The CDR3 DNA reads TGTGCCAGCAGCTTAACGGTAGGACAGGGGTACGAATTGCAGTTCTTC. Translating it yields CASSLTVGQGYELQFF.

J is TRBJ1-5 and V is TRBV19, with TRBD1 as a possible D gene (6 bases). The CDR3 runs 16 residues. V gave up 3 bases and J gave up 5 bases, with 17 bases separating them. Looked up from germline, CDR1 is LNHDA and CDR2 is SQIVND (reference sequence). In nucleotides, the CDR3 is TGTGCCAGTAGTATGTCTCACAGGGTAGGGCATCAGCCCCAGCATTTT. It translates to CASSMSHRVGHQPQHF.

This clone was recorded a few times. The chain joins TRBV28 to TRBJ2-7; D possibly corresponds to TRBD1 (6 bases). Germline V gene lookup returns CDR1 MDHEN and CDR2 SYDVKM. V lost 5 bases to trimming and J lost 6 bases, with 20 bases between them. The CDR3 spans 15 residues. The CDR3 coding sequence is TGTGCCAGCAGTACCACAGGGAGAGGAAAGGGCGAGCAGTACTTC. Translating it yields CASSTTGRGKGEQYF.

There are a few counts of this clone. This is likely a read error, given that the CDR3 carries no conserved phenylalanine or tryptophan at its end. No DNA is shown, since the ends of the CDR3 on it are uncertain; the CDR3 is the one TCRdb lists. The CDR3 is CASSFGREAPYN. This chain joins TRBV5-4 and TRBJ2-3; the table's D call, TRBD2, has no DNA check behind it. Germline V lookup: CDR1 SGHNT, CDR2 YYREEE (reference sequence). Both ends counted, the CDR3 spans 12 residues.

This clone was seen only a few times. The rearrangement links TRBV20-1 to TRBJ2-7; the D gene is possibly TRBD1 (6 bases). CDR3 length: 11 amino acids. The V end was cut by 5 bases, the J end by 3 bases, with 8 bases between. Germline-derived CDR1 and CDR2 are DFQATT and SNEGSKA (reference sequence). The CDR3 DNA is TGCAGTGCTGCAGGGGACTACGAGCAGTACTTC. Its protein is CSAAGDYEQYF.

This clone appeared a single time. The CDR3 DNA is TGCAGCGTTGAGGGGACAGTAGGCGGGGAGCTGTTTTTT. Protein: CSVEGTVGGELFF. The rearrangement joins TRBV29-1 to TRBJ2-2, with 7 bases matching TRBD1. V lost 3 bases and J lost 7; bases outside the gene matches: 5. CDR3 length: 13 residues. Germline V gives CDR1 SQVTM, CDR2 ANQGSEA.

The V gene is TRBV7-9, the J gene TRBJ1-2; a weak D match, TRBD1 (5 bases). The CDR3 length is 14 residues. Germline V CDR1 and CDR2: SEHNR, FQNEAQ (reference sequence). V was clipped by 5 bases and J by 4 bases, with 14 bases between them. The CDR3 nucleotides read TGTGCCAGCAGCCCCAGTATTGACAGCTATGGCTACACCTTC. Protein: CASSPSIDSYGYTF.

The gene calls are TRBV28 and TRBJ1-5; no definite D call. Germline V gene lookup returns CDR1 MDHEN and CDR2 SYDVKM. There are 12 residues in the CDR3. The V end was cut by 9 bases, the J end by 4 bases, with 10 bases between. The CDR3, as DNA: TGTGCCAGTAGAAATACGAATCAGCCCCAGCATTTT. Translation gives CASRNTNQPQHF.

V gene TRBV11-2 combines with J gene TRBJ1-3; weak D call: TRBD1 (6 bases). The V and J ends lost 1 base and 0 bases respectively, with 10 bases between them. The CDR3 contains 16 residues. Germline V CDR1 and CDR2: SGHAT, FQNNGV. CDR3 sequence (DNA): TGTGCCAGCAGCTTAGCGGCAGGGGACTCTGGAAACACCATATATTTT. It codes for CASSLAAGDSGNTIYF.